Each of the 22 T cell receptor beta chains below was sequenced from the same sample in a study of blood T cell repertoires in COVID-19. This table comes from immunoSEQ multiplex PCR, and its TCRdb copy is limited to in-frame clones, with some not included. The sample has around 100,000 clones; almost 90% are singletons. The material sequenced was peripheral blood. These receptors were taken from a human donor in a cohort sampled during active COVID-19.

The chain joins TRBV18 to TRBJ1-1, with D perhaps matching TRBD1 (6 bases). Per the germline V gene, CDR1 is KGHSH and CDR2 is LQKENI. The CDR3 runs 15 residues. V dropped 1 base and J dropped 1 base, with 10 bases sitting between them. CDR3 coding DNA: TGTGCCAGCTCACCACAGACAGGTACGAACACTGAAGCTTTCTTT. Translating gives CASSPQTGTNTEAFF.

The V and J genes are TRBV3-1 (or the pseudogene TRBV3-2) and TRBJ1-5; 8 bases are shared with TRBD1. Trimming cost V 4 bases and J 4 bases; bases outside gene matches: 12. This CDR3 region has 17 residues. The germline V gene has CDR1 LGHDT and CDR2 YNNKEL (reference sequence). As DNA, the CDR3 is TGTGCCAGCAGCCGAACACAGGGGGTAGAGGGGAATCAGCCCCAGCATTTT. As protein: CASSRTQGVEGNQPQHF.

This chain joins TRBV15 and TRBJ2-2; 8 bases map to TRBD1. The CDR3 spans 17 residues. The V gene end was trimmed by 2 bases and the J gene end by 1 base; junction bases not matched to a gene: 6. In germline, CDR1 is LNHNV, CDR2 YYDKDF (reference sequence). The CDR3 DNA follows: TGTGCCACCAGCAGACCGGGACAGGCCTTGAACACCGGGGAGCTGTTTTTT. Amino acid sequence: CATSRPGQALNTGELFF.

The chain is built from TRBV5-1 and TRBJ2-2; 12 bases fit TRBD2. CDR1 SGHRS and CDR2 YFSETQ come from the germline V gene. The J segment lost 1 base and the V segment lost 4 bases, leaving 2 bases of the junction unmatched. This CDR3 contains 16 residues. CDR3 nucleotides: TGCGCCAGCAGCAGGACTAGCGGGAAGAACACCGGGGAGCTGTTTTTT. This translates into CASSRTSGKNTGELFF.

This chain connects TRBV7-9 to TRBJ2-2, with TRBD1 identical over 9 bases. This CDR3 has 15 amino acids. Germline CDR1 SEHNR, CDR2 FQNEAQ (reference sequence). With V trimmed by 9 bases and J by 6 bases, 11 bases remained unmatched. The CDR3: CASNKPDRGPGELFF. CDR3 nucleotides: TGTGCCAGTAACAAACCGGACAGGGGCCCCGGGGAGCTGTTTTTT.

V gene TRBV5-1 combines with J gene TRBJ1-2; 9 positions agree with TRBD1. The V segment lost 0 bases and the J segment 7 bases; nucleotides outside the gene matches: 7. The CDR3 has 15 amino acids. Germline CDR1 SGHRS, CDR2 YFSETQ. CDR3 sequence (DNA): TGCGCCAGCAGCTTGGCCAGGGGACAGGGCGGTGGCTACACCTTC. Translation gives CASSLARGQGGGYTF.

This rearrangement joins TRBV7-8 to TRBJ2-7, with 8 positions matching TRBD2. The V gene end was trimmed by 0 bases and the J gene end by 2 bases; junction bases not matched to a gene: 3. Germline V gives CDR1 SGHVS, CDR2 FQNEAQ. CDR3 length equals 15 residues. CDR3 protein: CASSLATSGTYEQYF. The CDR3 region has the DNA TGTGCCAGCAGCTTAGCTACTAGCGGAACCTACGAGCAGTACTTC.

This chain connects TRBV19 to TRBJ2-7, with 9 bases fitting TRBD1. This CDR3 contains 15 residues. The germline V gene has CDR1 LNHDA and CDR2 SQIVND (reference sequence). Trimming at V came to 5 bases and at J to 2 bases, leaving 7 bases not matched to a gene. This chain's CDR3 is CASSYRDREPYEQYF. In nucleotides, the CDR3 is TGTGCCAGTAGTTACCGGGACAGGGAGCCCTACGAGCAGTACTTC. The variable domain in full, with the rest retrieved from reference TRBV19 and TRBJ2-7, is DGGITQSPKYLFRKEGQNVTLSCEQNLNHDAMYWYRQDPGQGLRLIYYSQIVNDFQKGDIAEGYSVSREKKESFPLTVTSAQKNPTAFYLCASSYRDREPYEQYFGPGTRLTVT.

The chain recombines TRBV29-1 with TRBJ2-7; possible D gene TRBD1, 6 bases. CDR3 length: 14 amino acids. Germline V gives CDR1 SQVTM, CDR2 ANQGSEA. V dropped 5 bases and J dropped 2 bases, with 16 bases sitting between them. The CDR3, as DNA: TGCAGCGTTATGTATTCCCGGGACACCTACGAGCAGTACTTC. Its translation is CSVMYSRDTYEQYF.

The CDR3, as DNA: TGTGCCAGCAGTTTAATTCCCGGGACAGGGGATGACAATGAGCAGTTCTTC. Protein product: CASSLIPGTGDDNEQFF. The chain recombines TRBV27 with TRBJ2-1; the match to TRBD1 covers 10 bases. J lost 5 bases, V lost 2 bases, and 9 bases had no gene match. Germline CDR1 reads MNHEY; CDR2 reads SMNVEV (reference sequence). This CDR3 has 17 residues.

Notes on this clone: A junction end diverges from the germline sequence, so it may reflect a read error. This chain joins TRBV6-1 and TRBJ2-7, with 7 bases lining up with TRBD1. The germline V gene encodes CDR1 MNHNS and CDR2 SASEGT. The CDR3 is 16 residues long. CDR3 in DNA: TGTGCCAGCAGGGAAGCCGGGACAGAGAAGACCTACGAGCAGTACTTC. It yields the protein CASREAGTEKTYEQYF.

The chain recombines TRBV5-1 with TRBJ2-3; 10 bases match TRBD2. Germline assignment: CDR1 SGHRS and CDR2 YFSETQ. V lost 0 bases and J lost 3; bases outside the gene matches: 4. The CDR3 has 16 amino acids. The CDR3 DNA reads TGCGCCAGCAGCTTGGTGACTAGCGGGTCGACAGATACGCAGTATTTT. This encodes CASSLVTSGSTDTQYF.

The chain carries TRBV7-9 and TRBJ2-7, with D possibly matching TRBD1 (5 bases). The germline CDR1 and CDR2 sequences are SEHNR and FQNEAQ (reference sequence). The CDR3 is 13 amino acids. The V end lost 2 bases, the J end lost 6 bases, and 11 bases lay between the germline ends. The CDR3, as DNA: TGTGCCAGCAGCTTACAGGGTCTGGGCGAGCAGTACTTC. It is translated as CASSLQGLGEQYF.

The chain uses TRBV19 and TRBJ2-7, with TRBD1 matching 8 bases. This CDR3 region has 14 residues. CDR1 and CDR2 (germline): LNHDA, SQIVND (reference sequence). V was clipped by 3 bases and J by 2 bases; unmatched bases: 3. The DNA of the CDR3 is TGTGCCAGTAGTATCGCCAGGGGGCCCTACGAGCAGTACTTC. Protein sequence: CASSIARGPYEQYF.

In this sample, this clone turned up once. CDR3: CASSFLGETQYF. The CDR3 DNA reads TGTGCCAGCAGTTTCCTCGGGGAGACCCAGTACTTC. This chain joins TRBV6-2 or TRBV6-3 and TRBJ2-5; no firm D call. The CDR3 is 12 amino acids. In germline, CDR1 is MNHEY, CDR2 SVGEGT. V was cut by 4 bases and J by 5 bases, with 8 bases left in between.

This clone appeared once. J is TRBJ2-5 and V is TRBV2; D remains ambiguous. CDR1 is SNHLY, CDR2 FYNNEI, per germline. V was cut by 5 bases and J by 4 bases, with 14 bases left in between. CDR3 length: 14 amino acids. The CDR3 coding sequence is TGTGCCAGCAGTCTAGATAAGAGGTTAGAGACCCAGTACTTC. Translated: CASSLDKRLETQYF. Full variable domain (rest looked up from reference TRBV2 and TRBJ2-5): EPEVTQTPSHQVTQMGQEVILRCVPISNHLYFYWYRQILGQKVEFLVSFYNNEISEKSEIFDDQFSVERPDGSNFTLKIRSTKLEDSAMYFCASSLDKRLETQYFGPGTRLLVL.

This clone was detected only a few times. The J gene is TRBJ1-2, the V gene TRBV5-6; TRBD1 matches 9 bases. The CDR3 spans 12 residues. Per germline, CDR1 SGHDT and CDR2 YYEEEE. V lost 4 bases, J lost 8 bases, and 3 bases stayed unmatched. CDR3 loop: CASSRTGDGYTF. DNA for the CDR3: TGTGCCAGCAGCAGGACAGGGGACGGCTACACCTTC.

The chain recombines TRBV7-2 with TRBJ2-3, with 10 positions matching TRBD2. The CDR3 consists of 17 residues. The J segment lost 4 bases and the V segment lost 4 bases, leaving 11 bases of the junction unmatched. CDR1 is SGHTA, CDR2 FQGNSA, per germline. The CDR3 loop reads CASSSVASGSGSDTQYF. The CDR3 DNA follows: TGTGCCAGCAGCTCGGTAGCTAGCGGGAGTGGGTCAGATACGCAGTATTTT.

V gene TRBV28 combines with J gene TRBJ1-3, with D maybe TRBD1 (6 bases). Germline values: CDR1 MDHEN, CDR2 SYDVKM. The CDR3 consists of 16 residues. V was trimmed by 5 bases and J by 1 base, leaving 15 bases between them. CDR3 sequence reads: CASSPSWGLSGNTIYF. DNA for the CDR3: TGTGCCAGCAGTCCGTCTTGGGGGCTTTCTGGAAACACCATATATTTT. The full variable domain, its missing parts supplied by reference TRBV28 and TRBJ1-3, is DVKVTQSSRYLVKRTGEKVFLECVQDMDHENMFWYRQDPGLGLRLIYFSYDVKMKEKGDIPEGYSVSREKKERFSLILESASTNQTSMYLCASSPSWGLSGNTIYFGEGSWLTVV.

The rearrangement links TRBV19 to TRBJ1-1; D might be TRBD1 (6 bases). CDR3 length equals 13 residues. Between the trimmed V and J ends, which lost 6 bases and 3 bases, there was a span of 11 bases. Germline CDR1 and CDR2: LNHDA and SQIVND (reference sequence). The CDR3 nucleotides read TGTGCCAGTAGCAATACAGGGTACACTGAAGCTTTCTTT. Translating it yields CASSNTGYTEAFF.

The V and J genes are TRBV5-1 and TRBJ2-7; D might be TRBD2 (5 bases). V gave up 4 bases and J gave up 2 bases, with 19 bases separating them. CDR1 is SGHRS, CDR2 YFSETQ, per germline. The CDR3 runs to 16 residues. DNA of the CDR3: TGCGCCAGCAGCCCACCAACTAGAGTGATACCCTACGAGCAGTACTTC. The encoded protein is CASSPPTRVIPYEQYF.

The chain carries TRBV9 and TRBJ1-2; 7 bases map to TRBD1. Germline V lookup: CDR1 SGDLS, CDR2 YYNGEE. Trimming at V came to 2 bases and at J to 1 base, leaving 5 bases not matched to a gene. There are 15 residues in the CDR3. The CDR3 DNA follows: TGTGCCAGCAGCGTTCAGGGGGGAATTAACTATGGCTACACCTTC. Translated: CASSVQGGINYGYTF.